The rows below give T cell receptor beta chains drawn from one sample of a study of cytomegalovirus exposure and HLA in healthy donors. Assay: immunoSEQ multiplex PCR; the TCRdb copy retains only in-frame clones and omits some. The repertoire includes 140,000 to 150,000 clones, roughly four fifths of them detected once, and more than 6.5% sits in the top ten. The sample comprised PBMCs. These receptors were taken from a man between 25 and 39 years old in good health and CMV-seronegative. The CDR3 runs from the conserved cysteine through the conserved F or W. Each record gives: CDR3 DNA, CDR3 protein, D gene, J gene, V gene, clone size. A D gene is named only where the DNA matches it firmly. The size of a clone is reported for some rows only, either as once, few or many, or as a class for expanded clones.

DNA: TGTGCCAGCAGTTATAACAGGGAAGGCAATCAGCCCCAGCATTTT
CDR3: CASSYNREGNQPQHF
D: .
J: TRBJ1-5
V: TRBV27
size: .

DNA: TGTGCCAGCAGCCGGGAGCTAGCGGGAGCCCCATACGAGCAGTACTTC
CDR3: CASSRELAGAPYEQYF
D: TRBD2
J: TRBJ2-7
V: TRBV4-2
size: .

DNA: TGTGCCAGCAGTTGGGGACAGGGGGCGAACCCTGAAGCTTTCTTT
CDR3: CASSWGQGANPEAFF
D: TRBD1
J: TRBJ1-1
V: TRBV28
size: .

DNA: TGCGCCAGCAGCGGGGTCACAGGGCGGCGAGCCAAAAACAGTCAGTACTTC
CDR3: CASSGVTGRRAKNSQYF
D: .
J: TRBJ2-4
V: TRBV4-1
size: .

DNA: TGTGCCAGCAGTTTAGCGGGAGGGGGGAATGAGCAGTTCTTC
CDR3: CASSLAGGGNEQFF
D: TRBD2
J: TRBJ2-1
V: TRBV6-6
size: .

DNA: TGTGCCAGCAGTTCGGACAGGGATGGCTACACCTTC
CDR3: CASSSDRDGYTF
D: TRBD1
J: TRBJ1-2
V: TRBV28
size: .

DNA: TGTGCCAGAAAGAAGACAGGGGGCGGCACCGGGGAGCTGTTTTTT
CDR3: CARKKTGGGTGELFF
D: TRBD1
J: TRBJ2-2
V: TRBV5-6
size: .

DNA: TGTGCCAGCAGCCAAGATTTAGGCAGGGAGGGGTCGGGCTACACCTTC
CDR3: CASSQDLGREGSGYTF
D: .
J: TRBJ1-2
V: TRBV4-2
size: .

DNA: TGTGCCAGCAGCTTAGGCAGTTTGGTTCAGTACTTC
CDR3: CASSLGSLVQYF
D: .
J: TRBJ2-7
V: TRBV13
size: .

DNA: TGCGCCAGCAGCTCGGGACAGATCTATGGCTACACCTTC
CDR3: CASSSGQIYGYTF
D: TRBD1
J: TRBJ1-2
V: TRBV5-1
size: .

DNA: TGTGCCAGCAGCTTGGTTAGCGAAAACGAAGCTTTCTTT
CDR3: CASSLVSENEAFF
D: .
J: TRBJ1-1
V: TRBV5-4
size: few

DNA: TGCGCCAGCAGCCAAACGCTAGCGGGAGATTATGAGCAGTTCTTC
CDR3: CASSQTLAGDYEQFF
D: TRBD2
J: TRBJ2-1
V: TRBV4-1
size: once

DNA: TGTGCCAGCAGTTTGGGACTCGCGGCCCCTGCAGATACGCAGTATTTT
CDR3: CASSLGLAAPADTQYF
D: .
J: TRBJ2-3
V: TRBV27
size: .

DNA: TGTGCCAGCAGCCTAGACAGGAAGCCCTTCTCTGGGGCCAACGTCCTGACTTTC
CDR3: CASSLDRKPFSGANVLTF
D: .
J: TRBJ2-6
V: TRBV5-4
size: .

DNA: TGTGCCAGTAGTCTCGCACAGGCGAGCACAGATACGCAGTATTTT
CDR3: CASSLAQASTDTQYF
D: .
J: TRBJ2-3
V: TRBV19
size: .

DNA: TGCGCCAGCAGCCCCCTTGCGGACCAAGAGACCCAGTACTTC
CDR3: CASSPLADQETQYF
D: .
J: TRBJ2-5
V: TRBV5-1
size: .

DNA: TGCAGCGTCTCCGGACTAGCGGGAGTTGACACAGATACGCAGTATTTT
CDR3: CSVSGLAGVDTDTQYF
D: TRBD2
J: TRBJ2-3
V: TRBV29-1
size: .

DNA: TGTGCCAGCAGTTTCACAGGGTTGGGCACTGAAGCTTTCTTT
CDR3: CASSFTGLGTEAFF
D: .
J: TRBJ1-1
V: TRBV28
size: once

DNA: TGCGCCAGCAGTCCATCGCAGGGTACTTTCTATGAGCAGTTCTTC
CDR3: CASSPSQGTFYEQFF
D: .
J: TRBJ2-1
V: TRBV10-1
size: .

DNA: TGTGCCAGCAGTTTTCCGGACAGCTCTCAGGAGACCCAGTACTTC
CDR3: CASSFPDSSQETQYF
D: .
J: TRBJ2-5
V: TRBV28
size: .

DNA: TGTGCCAGCAGCTTAGAGTGGGACAGTTACAATGAGCAGTTCTTC
CDR3: CASSLEWDSYNEQFF
D: TRBD1
J: TRBJ2-1
V: TRBV7-9
size: .

DNA: TGTGCCAGCTCGTCCGCCGGGACAGCCAATTCACCCCTCCACTTT
CDR3: CASSSAGTANSPLHF
D: TRBD1
J: TRBJ1-6
V: TRBV18
size: .

DNA: TGTGCCAGCAGCCCTCGGGGAGGGCGCACTCACGAGCAGTACTTC
CDR3: CASSPRGGRTHEQYF
D: TRBD2
J: TRBJ2-7
V: TRBV5-5
size: .

DNA: TGTGCCAGCAGCCGGAGCGGAAGCTCCTACAATGAGCAGTTCTTC
CDR3: CASSRSGSSYNEQFF
D: .
J: TRBJ2-1
V: TRBV13
size: .

DNA: TGTGCCAGCAGCGTTTCGGGGTACAATGAGCAGTTCTTC
CDR3: CASSVSGYNEQFF
D: .
J: TRBJ2-1
V: TRBV6-5
size: .

DNA: TGTGCCAGCAGCTTTAAAGGGGGCCTCTATGGCTACACCTTC
CDR3: CASSFKGGLYGYTF
D: TRBD1
J: TRBJ1-2
V: TRBV7-2
size: .

DNA: TGTGCCAGCAGCTTATTACGAGGGAACTATGGCTACACCTTC
CDR3: CASSLLRGNYGYTF
D: .
J: TRBJ1-2
V: TRBV7-2
size: .

DNA: TGTGCCAGCAGTTACAGGACTAGCGCCTACGAGCAGTACTTC
CDR3: CASSYRTSAYEQYF
D: TRBD2
J: TRBJ2-7
V: TRBV6-5
size: .

DNA: TGTGCCAGCAGTTCGGACACCCCCAAAGGGACCCAGTACTTC
CDR3: CASSSDTPKGTQYF
D: .
J: TRBJ2-5
V: TRBV28
size: .

DNA: TGCGCCAGCAGCAGCCAGGGGGGCAACACTGAAGCTTTCTTT
CDR3: CASSSQGGNTEAFF
D: TRBD1
J: TRBJ1-1
V: TRBV5-1
size: .

DNA: TGTGCCACCCGGGGAGGGCAGCGGGGGAACCAAGAGACCCAGTACTTC
CDR3: CATRGGQRGNQETQYF
D: TRBD2
J: TRBJ2-5
V: TRBV15
size: once

DNA: TGCGCCAGCAGCTTAGGCCAGGCCAACTCTGGGGCCAACGTCCTGACTTTC
CDR3: CASSLGQANSGANVLTF
D: .
J: TRBJ2-6
V: TRBV5-1
size: .

DNA: TGCGCCAGCAGTCCAAGAATTGGGGGCCCCTACGAGCAGTACTTC
CDR3: CASSPRIGGPYEQYF
D: .
J: TRBJ2-7
V: TRBV4-1
size: .

DNA: TGTGCCAGCTCACCACCACAACAGGCCATCGAAAATGAGCAGTTCTTC
CDR3: CASSPPQQAIENEQFF
D: .
J: TRBJ2-1
V: TRBV18
size: .

DNA: TGTGCCAGCTCCCGGGAGGTCAGGGAGACGACGGGGGGCGACGAGCAGTACTTC
CDR3: CASSREVRETTGGDEQYF
D: .
J: TRBJ2-7
V: TRBV18
size: .

DNA: TGTGCTAGTGGTTCCGGACAGGCCGAACAAGAGACCCAGTACTTC
CDR3: CASGSGQAEQETQYF
D: TRBD1
J: TRBJ2-5
V: TRBV12-5
size: .

DNA: TGCGCCAGCAGCCCCGACAGGGGAAAAGAGACCCAGTACTTC
CDR3: CASSPDRGKETQYF
D: TRBD1
J: TRBJ2-5
V: TRBV10-1
size: .

DNA: TGCGCCAGCAGTGAGTCCCCCTATTACGGGGCCAACGTCCTGACTTTC
CDR3: CASSESPYYGANVLTF
D: .
J: TRBJ2-6
V: TRBV10-2
size: .

DNA: TGTGCCAGCAGGATTAGCGGGGACTCCTACAATGAGCAGTTCTTC
CDR3: CASRISGDSYNEQFF
D: TRBD2
J: TRBJ2-1
V: TRBV6-1
size: few

DNA: TGTGCCTCGACAGGGAGCCAAGAGACCCAGTACTTC
CDR3: CASTGSQETQYF
D: TRBD1
J: TRBJ2-5
V: TRBV30
size: .

DNA: TGTGCCAGCAGCTTTGCGGGAGGTGACGCTACGCAGTATTTT
CDR3: CASSFAGGDATQYF
D: TRBD2
J: TRBJ2-3
V: TRBV7-9
size: .

DNA: TGTGCCAGCAGCCCCGGGACAGGGCCTTTCAATCAGCCCCAGCATTTT
CDR3: CASSPGTGPFNQPQHF
D: TRBD1
J: TRBJ1-5
V: TRBV7-9
size: few

DNA: TGTGCCAGCAGCCCTCGGGGTAGCGCCTCCTACAATGAGCAGTTCTTC
CDR3: CASSPRGSASYNEQFF
D: .
J: TRBJ2-1
V: TRBV7-9
size: .

DNA: TGTGCCTGGAGGCCCATTCAGGACACCGGGGAGCTGTTTTTT
CDR3: CAWRPIQDTGELFF
D: .
J: TRBJ2-2
V: TRBV30
size: .

DNA: TGTGCCACCAGCAGAGATCGCGGGATAACAGTTAGAGAGCAGTACTTC
CDR3: CATSRDRGITVREQYF
D: .
J: TRBJ2-7
V: TRBV15
size: once

DNA: TGTGCCTCCCAAGGGACAGGGGGCAGGGATGGCTACACCTTC
CDR3: CASQGTGGRDGYTF
D: TRBD1
J: TRBJ1-2
V: TRBV30
size: .

DNA: TGTGCCAGCAGCTTAGGGTTGAGGGGGCGGCCTAATGAAAAACTGTTTTTT
CDR3: CASSLGLRGRPNEKLFF
D: TRBD1
J: TRBJ1-4
V: TRBV7-2
size: few

DNA: TGTGCCAGCAGCGCGTCCGGGACAAAGGGTTATGGCTACACCTTC
CDR3: CASSASGTKGYGYTF
D: .
J: TRBJ1-2
V: TRBV7-8
size: .

DNA: TGCGCCAGCAGCCAGGGACTAGCGGGGGGATCCACAGATACGCAGTATTTT
CDR3: CASSQGLAGGSTDTQYF
D: TRBD2
J: TRBJ2-3
V: TRBV5-1
size: .

DNA: TGTGCCAGCTCACCAGACTTGAACACTGAAGCTTTCTTT
CDR3: CASSPDLNTEAFF
D: .
J: TRBJ1-1
V: TRBV18
size: .

DNA: TGTGCCAGCACAGGGTCAAGTCAGCCCCAGCATTTT
CDR3: CASTGSSQPQHF
D: .
J: TRBJ1-5
V: TRBV21-1
size: .

DNA: TGTGCCACCCGCCTTGACAGGGGACACTATGGCTACACCTTC
CDR3: CATRLDRGHYGYTF
D: TRBD1
J: TRBJ1-2
V: TRBV19
size: .

DNA: TGTGCCAGCATGAGGACAGGGGGGCGGCAGCCCCAGCATTTT
CDR3: CASMRTGGRQPQHF
D: TRBD1
J: TRBJ1-5
V: TRBV6-1
size: .